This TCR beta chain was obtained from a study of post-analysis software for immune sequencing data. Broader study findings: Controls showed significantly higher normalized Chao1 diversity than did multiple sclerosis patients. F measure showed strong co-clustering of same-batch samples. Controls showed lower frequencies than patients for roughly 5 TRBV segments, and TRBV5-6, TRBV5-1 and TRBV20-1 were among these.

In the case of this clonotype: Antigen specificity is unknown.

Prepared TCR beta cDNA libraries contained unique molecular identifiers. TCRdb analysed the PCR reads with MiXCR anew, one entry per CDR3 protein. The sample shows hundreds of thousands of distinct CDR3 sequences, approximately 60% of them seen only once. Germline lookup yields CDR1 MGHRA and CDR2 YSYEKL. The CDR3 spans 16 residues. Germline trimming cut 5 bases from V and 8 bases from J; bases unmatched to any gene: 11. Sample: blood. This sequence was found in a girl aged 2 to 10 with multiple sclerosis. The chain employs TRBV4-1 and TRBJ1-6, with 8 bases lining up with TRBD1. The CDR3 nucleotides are TGCGCCAGCAGCACGGCGCCAGGGGGCAGGGATTCACCCCTCCACTTT. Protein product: CASSTAPGGRDSPLHF.